The 21 T cell receptor beta chains in this list originate from one sample, sequenced in a study of T cell responses to AZD1222 COVID-19 vaccine. The method was immunoSEQ multiplex PCR; TCRdb's version includes in-frame clones alone and lacks a portion of them. The sample has approximately 190,000 clones; around 86% are singletons. The starting material was peripheral blood, obtained on day 0 of MenACWY control vaccination. The receptors come from an adult in good health.

This sequence joins TRBV19 and TRBJ2-2; D perhaps matches TRBD1 (5 bases). Germline values: CDR1 LNHDA, CDR2 SQIVND (reference sequence). V was shortened by 9 bases and J by 5 bases, with 19 bases between the two germline ends. The CDR3 covers 15 residues. The CDR3 loop is CASRLDRSPTGELFF. The CDR3 DNA sequence: TGTGCCAGCCGTTTAGACAGAAGCCCAACCGGGGAGCTGTTTTTT. Together with reference TRBV19 and TRBJ2-2, the CDR3 gives the full variable domain: DGGITQSPKYLFRKEGQNVTLSCEQNLNHDAMYWYRQDPGQGLRLIYYSQIVNDFQKGDIAEGYSVSREKKESFPLTVTSAQKNPTAFYLCASRLDRSPTGELFFGEGSRLTVL.

This clone occurred a few times. The chain recombines TRBV27 with TRBJ2-1, with a possible D match to TRBD2 (6 bases). CDR3 length: 14 amino acids. The germline V and J ends were trimmed by 5 bases and 10 bases, with 18 bases remaining between them. Germline-derived CDR1 and CDR2 are MNHEY and SMNVEV (reference sequence). The CDR3 region is CASSAIKTSVEQFF. CDR3 nucleotides: TGTGCCAGCAGTGCCATAAAGACTAGTGTCGAGCAGTTCTTC.

The genes are TRBV28 and TRBJ2-3; the match to TRBD2 covers 8 bases. Per germline, CDR1 MDHEN and CDR2 SYDVKM. V shed 2 bases and J 5 bases; nucleotides not matched to a gene: 9. This CDR3 is 16 amino acids long. The CDR3 nucleotides are TGTGCCAGCAGTTTAGATATTAGCGGGAATGAAGATACGCAGTATTTT. It is translated as CASSLDISGNEDTQYF.

The rearrangement links TRBV6-1 to TRBJ2-3; TRBD2 matches at 15 bases. The CDR3 consists of 16 residues. CDR1 is MNHNS, CDR2 SASEGT, per germline. The J segment lost 4 bases and the V segment lost 4 bases, leaving 3 bases of the junction unmatched. Here the CDR3 DNA reads TGTGCCAGCAGTGCATGGACTAGCGGGGGGGCAGATACGCAGTATTTT. The encoded protein is CASSAWTSGGADTQYF.

The gene calls are TRBV3-1 (or the pseudogene TRBV3-2) and TRBJ2-7; 7 nucleotides line up with TRBD1. Germline CDR1 and CDR2: LGHDT and YNNKEL (reference sequence). The CDR3 has 14 amino acids. V dropped 4 bases and J dropped 4; count of bases not matched to a gene: 7. The CDR3 coding sequence is TGTGCCAGCAGCCGATCCGGGACAGCATACGAGCAGTACTTC. As protein: CASSRSGTAYEQYF.

The V call is TRBV25-1, the J call TRBJ2-7, with D maybe TRBD1 (7 bases). The V and J ends lost 2 bases and 6 bases respectively, with 17 bases between them. Looked up from germline, CDR1 is MGHDK and CDR2 is SYGVNS. The length of the CDR3 is 15 residues. The CDR3 sequence is CASSEPRQGAGEQYF. The CDR3 nucleotides are TGTGCCAGCAGTGAACCCAGACAGGGAGCGGGCGAGCAGTACTTC.

V gene TRBV6-5 combines with J gene TRBJ1-5, with D maybe TRBD1 (6 bases). This CDR3 is 15 amino acids long. Trimming left V 6 bases short and J 0 bases short, with 12 bases between. Germline values: CDR1 MNHEY, CDR2 SVGAGI. CDR3 sequence: CASRPGQYSNQPQHF. DNA for the CDR3: TGTGCCAGCAGGCCCGGACAGTATAGCAATCAGCCCCAGCATTTT.

The sample holds one count of this clone. The chain has TRBV7-8 and TRBJ1-1; D uncertain. Germline V lookup: CDR1 SGHVS, CDR2 FQNEAQ. The V end was cut by 4 bases, the J end by 4 bases, with 16 bases between. The CDR3 runs 15 residues. The CDR3 DNA sequence: TGTGCCAGCAGCTCCCGTAGAGGGCAGATCACTGAAGCTTTCTTT. The encoded protein is CASSSRRGQITEAFF. Variable domain in full (rest from reference TRBV7-8 and TRBJ1-1): GAGVSQSPRYKVAKRGQDVALRCDPISGHVSLFWYQQALGQGPEFLTYFQNEAQLDKSGLPSDRFFAERPEGSVSTLKIQRTQQEDSAVYLCASSSRRGQITEAFFGQGTRLTVV.

This clone came up a few times. The chain couples TRBV5-1 to TRBJ2-7; D unresolved. CDR1 SGHRS and CDR2 YFSETQ come from the germline V gene. The CDR3 has 15 residues. The V end was cut by 0 bases, the J end by 4 bases, with 14 bases between. The CDR3 protein is CASSLDGFSSYEQYF. The DNA of the CDR3 is TGCGCCAGCAGCTTGGATGGTTTCTCCTCATACGAGCAGTACTTC.

This clone appeared a few times. This chain links TRBV27 with TRBJ1-5, with no clear D. Germline V gives CDR1 MNHEY, CDR2 SMNVEV (reference sequence). The V end was cut by 3 bases, the J end by 0 bases, with 9 bases between. The CDR3 totals 15 residues. CDR3 DNA: TGTGCCAGCAGTTTTGGGCAGACTAGCAATCAGCCCCAGCATTTT. This encodes CASSFGQTSNQPQHF.

The chain combines TRBV27 with TRBJ2-7, with D unresolved. In germline, CDR1 is MNHEY, CDR2 SMNVEV (reference sequence). The CDR3 consists of 13 residues. The V gene lost 3 bases and the J gene lost 0 bases, with 6 bases spanning the gap. CDR3 protein: CASSLASSYEQYF. The CDR3 nucleotides are TGTGCCAGCAGTTTGGCTAGCTCCTACGAGCAGTACTTC.

The chain joins TRBV19 to TRBJ1-6, with 12 bases aligning to TRBD1. V was clipped by 5 bases and J by 10 bases; unmatched bases: 6. The CDR3 extends over 15 amino acids. Germline V CDR1 and CDR2: LNHDA, SQIVND (reference sequence). CDR3 bases: TGTGCCAGTAGTGCGTCTGGGACAGGGGGCTCACCCCTCCACTTT. Translated: CASSASGTGGSPLHF.

The chain's CDR3 is CASSPGVGDGNTIYF. The CDR3 DNA reads as TGTGCCAGCAGCCCCGGGGTGGGGGATGGAAACACCATATATTTT. The V and J genes are TRBV6-5 and TRBJ1-3, with D tentatively TRBD1 (5 bases). V dropped 6 bases and J dropped 3 bases, with 15 bases sitting between them. The CDR3 runs to 15 residues. Germline-derived CDR1 and CDR2 are MNHEY and SVGAGI.

The CDR3 loop is CASSDQLAGVINEQFF. In nucleotides, the CDR3 is TGTGCCAGCAGTGACCAACTAGCGGGAGTCATTAATGAGCAGTTCTTC. V is TRBV6-1 and J is TRBJ2-1; TRBD2 aligns across 11 bases. After removal of 3 bases from V and 7 bases from J, the junction contained 8 bases not matched to a gene. The germline CDR1 and CDR2 sequences are MNHNS and SASEGT. The CDR3 extends over 16 amino acids.

This clone was seen a few times. This chain links TRBV19 with TRBJ1-6; D possibly corresponds to TRBD1 (5 bases). The CDR3 consists of 12 residues. The V and J ends lost 7 bases and 10 bases respectively, with 11 bases between them. Germline lookup yields CDR1 LNHDA and CDR2 SQIVND (reference sequence). The CDR3 bases are TGTGCCAGTACGCAGGACACCTCACCCCTCCACTTT. This gives the protein CASTQDTSPLHF.

The chain couples TRBV6-5 to TRBJ2-2; 12 bases align to TRBD2. Trimming at V came to 2 bases and at J to 5 bases, leaving 3 bases not matched to a gene. This CDR3 contains 16 residues. Looked up from germline, CDR1 is MNHEY and CDR2 is SVGAGI. DNA for the CDR3: TGTGCCAGCAGTTACATAACTAGCGGGAGGACCGGGGAGCTGTTTTTT. It specifies CASSYITSGRTGELFF.

The CDR3 DNA reads as TGTGCCAGGCGGGGTTCCCCCTACGAGCAGTACTTC. Protein product: CARRGSPYEQYF. The V gene is TRBV6-5, the J gene TRBJ2-7; D may be TRBD2 (6 bases). The CDR3 spans 12 residues. Germline V gene lookup returns CDR1 MNHEY and CDR2 SVGAGI. Trimming removed 9 bases from V and 2 bases from J, with 11 bases in between.

The genes are TRBV6-6 and TRBJ1-2; TRBD1 matches 7 bases. With 2 bases clipped from V and 6 bases from J, the junction kept 6 bases outside the gene matches. The CDR3 runs 14 residues. CDR1 and CDR2 (germline): MNHNY, SVGAGI (reference sequence). The DNA of the CDR3 is TGTGCCAGCAGTTACGGTGACAGGGCCAATGGCTACACCTTC. It encodes CASSYGDRANGYTF.

The chain joins TRBV29-1 to TRBJ2-7; possibly TRBD2 for D (6 bases). CDR1 SQVTM and CDR2 ANQGSEA come from the germline V gene. Trimming stripped 3 bases from V and 7 bases from J, with 16 bases between. This CDR3 spans 13 amino acids. The CDR3: CSVELDTGGEQYF. DNA for the CDR3: TGCAGCGTTGAGCTGGACACCGGAGGGGAGCAGTACTTC.

This rearrangement joins TRBV24-1 to TRBJ1-5, with unresolved D. V lost 5 bases and J 11 bases, leaving 9 bases between the germline ends. The CDR3 length is 11 residues. CDR1 is KGHDR, CDR2 SFDVKD, per germline. The CDR3 sequence: CATSGGWSQHF. CDR3 coding DNA: TGTGCCACCAGTGGGGGATGGTCCCAGCATTTT.

V usage is TRBV11-3 and J usage is TRBJ2-1; tentatively, D is TRBD1 (6 bases). V gave up 5 bases and J gave up 9 bases, with 11 bases separating them. In germline, CDR1 is SGHNT, CDR2 YENEEA. This CDR3 has 12 amino acids. The CDR3 nucleotides read TGTGCCAGCAGCCCCAGGGGTGGTGAGCAGTTCTTC. Amino acids: CASSPRGGEQFF.